The entry that follows covers one T cell receptor beta chain sequence. The V end was cut by 1 base, the J end by 3 bases, with 4 bases between. CDR1 and CDR2 from the germline V gene are LGHDT and YNNKEL (reference sequence). This CDR3 region has 12 residues. The data stem from a study of blood T cell repertoires in COVID-19. Assay used: immunoSEQ multiplex PCR; TCRdb lists only in-frame clones, some missing. The sample lists roughly 180,000 clones, 87% occurring once. Cohort 3 recovery required two negative PCRs, clearance, or symptom resolution. The sample consisted of PBMCs or T cells enriched from blood (not recorded which). The receptor comes from a woman in her twenties or thirties who had recovered from COVID-19. The chain has TRBV3-1 (or the pseudogene TRBV3-2) and TRBJ2-7; unclear D gene. The CDR3 DNA reads as TGTGCCAGCAGCCAAGCGGGCTACGAGCAGTACTTC. Encoded protein: CASSQAGYEQYF.